A selection of T cell receptor beta chains follows, all from one sample in a study of Ad26.COV2.S vaccination and SARS-CoV-2 variants. The assay was immunoSEQ multiplex PCR, and TCRdb's table has in-frame clones only and misses some. The sample consists of approximately 350,000 clones, 80% to 90% of them appearing once. The sample consisted of peripheral blood, taken in a trial of Ad26.COV2.S vaccine versus placebo. The origin of the receptors is a person aged 18-65 years who received the Ad26.COV2.S COVID-19 vaccine or a placebo. Both conserved end residues are part of each CDR3. D genes are given only for firm matches. Only part of the rows carry a size: once, few, many, or a class if the clone is expanded.

v_gene	d_gene	abundance	j_gene	CDR3aa	CDR3nt
TRBV10-3	NA	NA	TRBJ1-2	CAIFAGGRGANYGYTF	TGTGCCATCTTCGCTGGGGGCCGGGGAGCTAACTATGGCTACACCTTC
TRBV3-1/TRBV3-2	NA	NA	TRBJ2-7	CASSQAPTDLTYEQYF	TGTGCCAGCAGCCAAGCACCGACAGACCTGACCTACGAGCAGTACTTC
TRBV18	NA	NA	TRBJ2-2	CASSPVSGNTGELFF	TGTGCCAGCTCACCAGTGTCAGGGAACACCGGGGAGCTGTTTTTT
TRBV2	TRBD1	NA	TRBJ2-2	CASRVEGGLNTGELFF	TGTGCCAGCAGGGTTGAAGGGGGCTTGAACACCGGGGAGCTGTTTTTT
TRBV19	NA	NA	TRBJ1-1	CASSIAETNPNTEAFF	TGTGCCAGTAGTATAGCTGAGACGAACCCGAACACTGAAGCTTTCTTT
TRBV10-3	NA	NA	TRBJ1-3	CAIKVWDSGNTIYF	TGTGCCATCAAGGTGTGGGACTCTGGAAACACCATATATTTT
TRBV18	NA	NA	TRBJ1-1	CASSPHRPGGTEAFF	TGTGCCAGCTCACCGCATCGCCCGGGCGGGACTGAAGCTTTCTTT
TRBV3-1/TRBV3-2	NA	NA	TRBJ2-3	CASSQVGLSTDTQYF	TGTGCCAGCAGCCAAGTAGGTTTGAGCACAGATACGCAGTATTTT
TRBV15	NA	NA	TRBJ1-4	CATSREDRRLSEKLFF	TGTGCCACCAGCAGAGAAGACAGACGGCTTTCGGAAAAACTGTTTTTT
TRBV14	TRBD2	NA	TRBJ2-1	CASSPWGGSYNEQFF	TGTGCCAGCAGCCCGTGGGGGGGCTCCTACAATGAGCAGTTCTTC
TRBV29-1	NA	NA	TRBJ1-2	CSVPRAGRASYTF	TGCAGCGTTCCCCGGGCGGGGCGGGCAAGCTACACCTTC
TRBV5-4	NA	few	TRBJ1-2	CASSPLGGNYGYTF	TGTGCCAGCAGCCCCCTGGGGGGTAACTATGGCTACACCTTC
TRBV4-1	NA	NA	TRBJ1-3	CASSQDGGRGNTIYF	TGCGCCAGCAGCCAAGATGGGGGTAGGGGAAACACCATATATTTT
TRBV7-9	NA	NA	TRBJ2-7	CASSGDFKTYEQYF	TGTGCCAGCAGCGGAGACTTTAAGACCTACGAGCAGTACTTC
TRBV19	NA	NA	TRBJ1-2	CASISSYGYTF	TGTGCCAGTATATCCTCCTATGGCTACACCTTC
TRBV5-1	NA	NA	TRBJ2-7	CASSVRNSYEQYF	TGCGCCAGCAGCGTGCGTAATTCCTACGAGCAGTACTTC
TRBV5-6	NA	few	TRBJ2-7	CASSLDYEQYF	TGTGCCAGCAGCTTGGACTACGAGCAGTACTTC
TRBV7-3	NA	NA	TRBJ2-7	CASSPSGPYEQYF	TGTGCCAGCAGCCCCAGTGGACCCTACGAGCAGTACTTC
TRBV2	TRBD1	NA	TRBJ1-2	CASRVVQGATGYTF	TGTGCCAGCAGGGTAGTACAGGGGGCCACGGGCTACACCTTC
TRBV21-1	NA	NA	TRBJ2-7	CASSKEDRSYEQYF	TGTGCCAGCAGCAAAGAGGACAGATCCTACGAGCAGTACTTC
TRBV6-5	NA	NA	TRBJ2-7	CASRGGVWYEQYF	TGTGCCAGCAGGGGCGGGGTCTGGTACGAGCAGTACTTC
TRBV4-1	TRBD1	NA	TRBJ1-2	CASSEWDRSTPNYGYTF	TGCGCCAGCAGCGAATGGGACAGGTCCACCCCTAACTATGGCTACACCTTC
TRBV5-1	NA	NA	TRBJ2-3	CASSLNIVSSTDTQYF	TGCGCCAGCAGCCTGAATATCGTATCTAGCACAGATACGCAGTATTTT
TRBV10-3	NA	NA	TRBJ1-2	CATAGRDTDYGYTF	TGTGCCACCGCTGGCCGGGACACCGACTATGGCTACACCTTC
TRBV11-2	TRBD2	NA	TRBJ2-1	CASSQRIAGEANEQFF	TGTGCCAGCAGCCAAAGGATAGCGGGGGAGGCCAATGAGCAGTTCTTC
TRBV7-9	NA	NA	TRBJ2-1	CASSSTPPGVNEQFF	TGTGCCAGCAGCTCAACCCCCCCCGGGGTCAATGAGCAGTTCTTC
TRBV10-3	NA	NA	TRBJ2-5	CAISEQGQRIETQYF	TGTGCCATCAGTGAGCAGGGACAAAGGATAGAGACCCAGTACTTC
TRBV19	NA	NA	TRBJ2-3	CASSLRTDTQYF	TGTGCCAGTAGTTTACGGACAGATACGCAGTATTTT
TRBV5-1	TRBD1	NA	TRBJ1-2	CASSMLPGQGGSGYGYTF	TGCGCCAGCAGCATGCTACCGGGACAGGGGGGCAGTGGGTATGGCTACACCTTC
TRBV3-1/TRBV3-2	NA	few	TRBJ1-5	CASSRGNQPQHF	TGTGCCAGCAGCAGGGGGAATCAGCCCCAGCATTTT
TRBV11-1	NA	NA	TRBJ2-3	CASSPRGMQGDTQYF	TGTGCCAGCAGCCCACGCGGGATGCAAGGAGATACGCAGTATTTT
TRBV7-2	TRBD2	NA	TRBJ2-7	CASSLGGTSSYEQYF	TGTGCCAGCAGCTTAGGGGGGACTAGCTCCTACGAGCAGTACTTC
TRBV6-5	NA	few	TRBJ1-6	CASSYGANSPLHF	TGTGCCAGCAGTTACGGGGCGAATTCACCCCTCCACTTT
TRBV9	TRBD1	NA	TRBJ2-7	CASSPGTGGAYEQYF	TGTGCCAGCAGCCCCGGGACAGGGGGCGCCTACGAGCAGTACTTC
TRBV9	TRBD1	once	TRBJ2-7	CASSIGQGSYEQYF	TGTGCCAGCAGCATCGGACAGGGCTCCTACGAGCAGTACTTC
TRBV10-2	TRBD2	NA	TRBJ2-1	CASRPSGVRYNEQFF	TGCGCCAGCAGACCAAGCGGGGTCCGATACAATGAGCAGTTCTTC
TRBV7-2	TRBD2	NA	TRBJ2-5	CASSSSGTIQETQYF	TGTGCCAGCAGCTCTAGCGGGACTATCCAAGAGACCCAGTACTTC
TRBV6-1	NA	NA	TRBJ1-1	CASRDRGARTEAFF	TGTGCCAGCAGAGATCGGGGGGCGAGAACTGAAGCTTTCTTT
TRBV5-4	NA	NA	TRBJ1-2	CASSFPRSNADYGYTF	TGTGCCAGCAGCTTCCCACGATCCAACGCCGACTATGGCTACACCTTC
TRBV27	NA	NA	TRBJ1-2	CASSTGNYGYTF	TGTGCCAGCAGCACAGGGAACTATGGCTACACCTTC
TRBV7-9	NA	NA	TRBJ2-2	CASSYGPNTGELFF	TGTGCCAGCAGCTATGGTCCGAACACCGGGGAGCTGTTTTTT
TRBV18	TRBD1	NA	TRBJ1-5	CASSQQFRTGMGNQPQHF	TGTGCCAGCTCCCAACAATTTAGGACAGGGATGGGCAATCAGCCCCAGCATTTT
TRBV30	TRBD2	once	TRBJ2-1	CAWSVLAGGADEQFF	TGTGCCTGGAGTGTACTGGCGGGGGGGGCCGATGAGCAGTTCTTC
TRBV15	NA	NA	TRBJ2-3	CATSTHTDTQYF	TGTGCCACCAGCACCCACACAGATACGCAGTATTTT
TRBV5-1	TRBD2	NA	TRBJ2-1	CAGSLYLEGLAEPLGSYNEQFF	TGCGCCGGCAGCTTATATCTAGAGGGACTAGCGGAGCCCTTAGGTTCCTACAATGAGCAGTTCTTC
TRBV5-1	NA	NA	TRBJ1-1	CASSYEHMNTEAFF	TGCGCCAGCAGCTACGAACACATGAACACTGAAGCTTTCTTT
TRBV30	TRBD1	NA	TRBJ2-7	CAWSVKGARWQYF	TGTGCCTGGAGTGTTAAGGGGGCAAGGTGGCAGTACTTC
TRBV12-3/TRBV12-4	NA	NA	TRBJ2-6	CASSYSGANVLTF	TGTGCCAGCAGCTACTCTGGGGCCAACGTCCTGACTTTC
TRBV25-1	NA	NA	TRBJ2-7	CASSERTAPYEQYF	TGTGCCAGCAGTGAGCGGACAGCCCCCTACGAGCAGTACTTC